The 18 T cell receptor beta chains reported below all come from one sample, sequenced in a study of radiation and T cells in renal cell carcinoma. This table comes from immunoSEQ multiplex PCR, and its TCRdb copy is limited to in-frame clones, with some not included. The table has approximately 140,000 clones, around 78% seen once. Time point described: baseline pretreatment blood. Treatment in this sample: 15 Gy SBRT to primary tumor, nephrectomy 4 weeks later. Sample: blood, taken from a patient whose treatment included radiotherapy and nephrectomy. Receptor source: a woman aged 45 to 65 with renal cell carcinoma.

The chain uses TRBV14 and TRBJ2-1; D gene ambiguous. Per germline, CDR1 SGHDN and CDR2 FVKESK. The CDR3 spans 13 residues. V lost 0 bases and J lost 7, with 7 bases in between. CDR3 nucleotides: TGTGCCAGCAGCCAAGATCTGGGAAATGAGCAGTTCTTC. Translating gives CASSQDLGNEQFF.

This clone was detected a few times. The same CDR3 also results from other DNA sequences found in this sample. The rearrangement uses TRBV4-3 and TRBJ2-3; D remains ambiguous. Germline lookup yields CDR1 LGHNA and CDR2 YSLEER. This CDR3 has 14 amino acids. V was shortened by 0 bases and J by 3 bases, with 7 bases between the two germline ends. The CDR3 spells CASSQDRGTDTQYF. The CDR3, as DNA: TGCGCCAGCAGCCAAGACCGCGGAACAGATACGCAGTATTTT.

The chain uses TRBV10-3 and TRBJ2-5; 7 bases fit TRBD1. V trimming: 3 bases; J trimming: 3 bases; junction bases outside the gene matches: 1. Germline V gene data show CDR1 as ENHRY and CDR2 as SYGVKD. The CDR3 has 13 residues. The CDR3 here is CAISEGTEETQYF. The CDR3 DNA is TGTGCCATCAGTGAAGGGACAGAAGAGACCCAGTACTTC.

The rearrangement uses TRBV5-1 and TRBJ2-5, with 7 positions matching TRBD1. Germline loops: CDR1 SGHRS, CDR2 YFSETQ. Trimming took 4 bases from V and 5 from J; bases not matched to a gene: 8. CDR3 length: 14 amino acids. CDR3 sequence (DNA): TGCGCCAGCAGCAGAGAGGGGGCTCGTGAGACCCAGTACTTC. This codes for CASSREGARETQYF.

This chain connects TRBV4-1 to TRBJ1-1; tentative D call: TRBD1 (6 bases). Germline assignment: CDR1 MGHRA and CDR2 YSYEKL. The CDR3 sequence is 16 residues long. V was shortened by 4 bases and J by 2 bases, with 17 bases between the two germline ends. CDR3 residues: CASSREPTGINTEAFF. Written as DNA, the CDR3 is TGCGCCAGCAGCCGGGAGCCTACAGGGATAAACACTGAAGCTTTCTTT.

The genes are TRBV19 and TRBJ1-1; the match to TRBD1 covers 7 bases. The CDR3 is 15 amino acids. J lost 3 bases, V lost 0 bases, and 4 bases had no gene match. Per germline, CDR1 LNHDA and CDR2 SQIVND (reference sequence). The CDR3: CASSIDRTGDTEAFF. The CDR3, as DNA: TGTGCCAGTAGTATAGATCGGACAGGTGACACTGAAGCTTTCTTT.

V and J are TRBV9 and TRBJ1-2; maybe TRBD1 (5 bases). V lost 4 bases, J lost 3 bases, and 13 bases lay in between. The CDR3 is 14 residues long. The V gene's germline CDR1 is SGDLS and CDR2 YYNGEE. This CDR3 is CASSSAQGYYGYTF. As DNA, the CDR3 is TGTGCCAGCAGCTCCGCCCAGGGATACTATGGCTACACCTTC.

J is TRBJ2-5 and V is TRBV5-1; 10 bases map to TRBD2. CDR3 length equals 14 residues. V trimming: 5 bases; J trimming: 5 bases; junction bases outside the gene matches: 6. The germline V gene has CDR1 SGHRS and CDR2 YFSETQ. Written as DNA, the CDR3 is TGCGCCAGCAGTGGGGCTAGCGGGGGTGAGACCCAGTACTTC. Translation: CASSGASGGETQYF. The variable domain in full, completed from reference TRBV5-1 and TRBJ2-5, reads KAGVTQTPRYLIKTRGQQVTLSCSPISGHRSVSWYQQTPGQGLQFLFEYFSETQRNKGNFPGRFSGRQFSNSRSEMNVSTLELGDSALYLCASSGASGGETQYFGPGTRLLVL.

The rearrangement joins TRBV7-9 to TRBJ1-1; tentative D call: TRBD1 (5 bases). Germline loops: CDR1 SEHNR, CDR2 FQNEAQ (reference sequence). The CDR3 is 14 amino acids. V was clipped by 2 bases and J by 1 base, with 8 bases between them. As DNA, the CDR3 is TGTGCCAGCAGCTTAAGCAGGGCGAACACTGAAGCTTTCTTT. The encoded protein is CASSLSRANTEAFF.

This clone appeared once. This chain connects TRBV30 to TRBJ2-7; D gene unclear. Germline CDR1 GTSNPN, CDR2 SVGIG (reference sequence). The CDR3 runs to 14 residues. The V gene lost 1 base and the J gene lost 3 bases, with 13 bases spanning the gap. The CDR3 loop is CAWSAHAENYEQYF. For the CDR3, the DNA is TGTGCCTGGAGTGCCCATGCGGAAAACTACGAGCAGTACTTC.

The rearrangement uses TRBV5-6 and TRBJ2-2, with D possibly being TRBD2 (6 bases). Trimming took 5 bases from V and 4 from J, leaving 15 bases between them. Germline V CDR1 and CDR2: SGHDT, YYEEEE. CDR3 length: 15 amino acids. CDR3 residues: CASSLRGWGTGELFF. The CDR3 DNA is TGTGCCAGCAGTCTCCGGGGGTGGGGCACCGGGGAGCTGTTTTTT.

The genes are TRBV7-2 and TRBJ2-7; 11 nucleotides match TRBD1. Germline V gene lookup returns CDR1 SGHTA and CDR2 FQGNSA. The CDR3 runs to 15 residues. The V gene end was trimmed by 2 bases and the J gene end by 3 bases; junction bases not matched to a gene: 3. The CDR3 reads CASSLMGTGGYEQYF. DNA of the CDR3: TGTGCCAGCAGCTTAATGGGGACAGGGGGCTACGAGCAGTACTTC.

The V and J genes are TRBV4-3 and TRBJ2-7; D is unclear. V gave up 0 bases and J gave up 1 base, with 7 bases separating them. CDR1 is LGHNA, CDR2 YSLEER, per germline. The CDR3 sequence is 14 residues long. The CDR3 loop is CASSQDSQSYEQYF. The DNA of the CDR3 is TGCGCCAGCAGCCAAGATTCCCAGTCCTACGAGCAGTACTTC.

J is TRBJ1-2 and V is TRBV7-2; TRBD1 is a possible D gene (5 bases). Germline V gene lookup returns CDR1 SGHTA and CDR2 FQGNSA. The CDR3 loop spans 14 amino acids. Trimming pared 2 bases from V and 8 bases from J, leaving 15 bases between. The DNA for the CDR3 is TGTGCCAGCAGCTTATGGGGCGACTCGTTCGGCTACACCTTC. Translating it yields CASSLWGDSFGYTF. Supplemented by reference TRBV7-2 and TRBJ1-2, the full variable domain reads GAGVSQSPSNKVTEKGKDVELRCDPISGHTALYWYRQSLGQGLEFLIYFQGNSAPDKSGLPSDRFSAERTGGSVSTLTIQRTQQEDSAVYLCASSLWGDSFGYTFGSGTRLTVV.

The V call is TRBV2, the J call TRBJ1-2, with D possibly TRBD1 on 5 matching bases. The germline CDR1 and CDR2 sequences are SNHLY and FYNNEI. The CDR3 extends over 15 amino acids. V was cut by 0 bases and J by 5 bases, with 13 bases left in between. CDR3 sequence reads: CASSEALGGRYGYTF. The CDR3 DNA is TGTGCCAGCAGTGAAGCCCTCGGGGGAAGATATGGCTACACCTTC. Filled out from reference TRBV2 and TRBJ1-2, the complete variable domain reads EPEVTQTPSHQVTQMGQEVILRCVPISNHLYFYWYRQILGQKVEFLVSFYNNEISEKSEIFDDQFSVERPDGSNFTLKIRSTKLEDSAMYFCASSEALGGRYGYTFGSGTRLTVV.

This chain uses TRBV4-3 with TRBJ2-7; TRBD1 agrees at 8 bases. V lost 2 bases and J lost 7; bases outside the gene matches: 7. Germline V gene lookup returns CDR1 LGHNA and CDR2 YSLEER. The CDR3 is made up of 14 amino acids. CDR3 residues: CASSQSRTGFEQYF. CDR3 DNA: TGCGCCAGCAGCCAATCGAGGACAGGGTTTGAGCAGTACTTC.

The V and J genes are TRBV4-3 and TRBJ1-1, with D possibly TRBD1 on 6 matching bases. CDR3 length equals 14 residues. V lost 5 bases, J lost 2 bases, and 12 bases lay in between. CDR1 and CDR2 from the germline V gene are LGHNA and YSLEER. This chain's CDR3 is CASSRGTKNTEAFF. In DNA form, the CDR3 reads TGCGCCAGCAGCAGGGGGACAAAAAACACTGAAGCTTTCTTT.

The V and J genes are TRBV7-2 and TRBJ1-4, with unresolved D. This CDR3 region has 12 residues. Trimming stripped 3 bases from V and 10 bases from J, with 9 bases between. Germline values: CDR1 SGHTA, CDR2 FQGNSA. CDR3: CASSFGEGKLFF. The CDR3 DNA is TGTGCCAGCAGCTTCGGGGAGGGAAAACTGTTTTTT.